The next 30 T cell receptor beta chains were all read from a single sample in a study of radiation and T cells in renal cell carcinoma. Sequencing used immunoSEQ multiplex PCR; TCRdb keeps in-frame clones, though not all of them. The sample consists of fewer than 150,000 clones, 88% of them appearing once. Sample time point: blood 2 weeks post-SBRT. Treatment here: 15 Gy SBRT to primary tumor, nephrectomy 4 weeks later. Sequenced material: blood, taken from a patient whose treatment included radiotherapy and nephrectomy. These TCRs come from a woman in her 70s with renal cell carcinoma.

The genes are TRBV29-1 and TRBJ1-3, with unresolved D. Trimming left V 2 bases short and J 4 bases short, with 6 bases between. The V gene's germline CDR1 is SQVTM and CDR2 ANQGSEA. The CDR3 totals 12 residues. The CDR3 nucleotides read TGCAGCGTTGAACAGGACGGAAACACCATATATTTT. This translates into CSVEQDGNTIYF.

V usage is TRBV28 and J usage is TRBJ1-4, with D perhaps matching TRBD1 (5 bases). V gave up 6 bases and J gave up 8 bases, with 19 bases separating them. The CDR3 is 15 amino acids. The germline CDR1 and CDR2 sequences are MDHEN and SYDVKM. The CDR3 sequence: CASSRGGPQSEKLFF. The CDR3 nucleotides read TGTGCCAGCAGCCGTGGGGGACCTCAGAGCGAAAAACTGTTTTTT.

This rearrangement joins TRBV4-3 to TRBJ2-1; TRBD1 agrees at 11 bases. V trimming: 2 bases; J trimming: 6 bases; junction bases outside the gene matches: 9. The CDR3 has 17 residues. Germline lookup yields CDR1 LGHNA and CDR2 YSLEER. CDR3 loop: CASSQPSGQGAGNEQFF. The CDR3, as DNA: TGCGCCAGCAGCCAACCTAGCGGACAGGGGGCAGGCAATGAGCAGTTCTTC.

The CDR3 region has the DNA TGTGCCAGCAGTCAGGACAGCCTCGCAACTAATGAAAAACTGTTTTTT. Its protein product is CASSQDSLATNEKLFF. This chain joins TRBV28 and TRBJ1-4; D is possibly TRBD1 (6 bases). The ends were cut back, 5 bases at V and 0 bases at J, with 13 bases in the middle. The germline gives CDR1 MDHEN, CDR2 SYDVKM. The CDR3 contains 16 residues.

The table lists this clone with a count of one. The chain carries TRBV2 and TRBJ2-1; TRBD2 agrees at 10 bases. CDR1 SNHLY and CDR2 FYNNEI come from the germline V gene. The CDR3 sequence is 15 residues long. J lost 4 bases, V lost 7 bases, and 7 bases had no gene match. CDR3 in amino acids: CASIMSGGGYNEQFF. The CDR3 DNA is TGTGCCAGCATCATGAGCGGGGGGGGTTACAATGAGCAGTTCTTC.

This clone appeared a single time. The V gene is TRBV7-6, the J gene TRBJ2-3; 9 bases line up with TRBD2. The CDR3 sequence is 16 residues long. Germline loops: CDR1 SGHVS, CDR2 FNYEAQ. J lost 4 bases, V lost 1 base, and 6 bases had no gene match. CDR3 sequence reads: CASSLGSSGAADTQYF. Here the CDR3 DNA reads TGTGCCAGCAGCTTAGGTTCTAGCGGGGCCGCAGATACGCAGTATTTT.

The J gene is TRBJ2-3, the V gene TRBV5-1, with no clear D. This CDR3 has 14 residues. Germline V gives CDR1 SGHRS, CDR2 YFSETQ. V dropped 1 base and J dropped 1 base, with 7 bases sitting between them. The CDR3 DNA is TGCGCCAGCAGCTTGCCGACCGGCACAGATACGCAGTATTTT. Translation gives CASSLPTGTDTQYF.

The chain links TRBV6-6 to TRBJ1-2; tentatively, D is TRBD1 (5 bases). The ends were cut back, 0 bases at V and 4 bases at J, with 12 bases in the middle. This CDR3 is 15 amino acids long. Germline V gene lookup returns CDR1 MNHNY and CDR2 SVGAGI (reference sequence). The CDR3 protein is CASSYSTQRGYGYTF. CDR3 nucleotide sequence: TGTGCCAGCAGTTACTCGACCCAAAGGGGCTATGGCTACACCTTC.

This clone was observed a few times. This chain links TRBV4-1 with TRBJ1-5; D is undetermined. This CDR3 is built from 14 residues. V lost 0 bases and J 0 bases, leaving 3 bases between the germline ends. The V gene's germline CDR1 is MGHRA and CDR2 YSYEKL. CDR3 residues: CASSQDGSNQPQHF. The DNA of the CDR3 is TGCGCCAGCAGCCAAGATGGTAGCAATCAGCCCCAGCATTTT.

V and J are TRBV30 and TRBJ2-2; D is unclear. CDR3 length: 14 amino acids. The V gene's germline CDR1 is GTSNPN and CDR2 SVGIG (reference sequence). The V end lost 2 bases, the J end lost 0 bases, and 7 bases lay between the germline ends. CDR3 nucleotides: TGTGCCTGGAGTTATGCTCCGAACACCGGGGAGCTGTTTTTT. Its protein product is CAWSYAPNTGELFF. Full variable domain (outside the CDR3, taken from reference TRBV30 and TRBJ2-2): SQTIHQWPATLVQPVGSPLSLECTVEGTSNPNLYWYRQAAGRGLQLLFYSVGIGQISSEVPQNLSASRPQDRQFILSSKKLLLSDSGFYLCAWSYAPNTGELFFGEGSRLTVL.

CDR3 in DNA: TGTGCCAGCAAGGCAGGAGTCAACACCGGGGAGCTGTTTTTT. It translates to CASKAGVNTGELFF. This rearrangement joins TRBV9 to TRBJ2-2; no definite D call. The CDR3 is 14 amino acids. V lost 6 bases and J lost 2, with 11 bases in between. Germline CDR1 reads SGDLS; CDR2 reads YYNGEE.

The chain uses TRBV11-2 and TRBJ1-1, with D unclear. V lost 1 base and J 6 bases, leaving 9 bases between the germline ends. This CDR3 spans 13 amino acids. CDR1 SGHAT and CDR2 FQNNGV come from the germline V gene. The CDR3 DNA sequence: TGTGCCAGCAGCTTAGTCGTGAAGCCTGAAGCTTTCTTT. Translated, it gives CASSLVVKPEAFF.

This clone was counted a few times. The genes are TRBV4-3 and TRBJ1-1; unclear D gene. Looked up from germline, CDR1 is LGHNA and CDR2 is YSLEER. With 4 bases removed from V and 6 bases from J, the gap between germline ends came to 15 bases. The CDR3 extends over 14 amino acids. Here the CDR3 reads CASSRRSSGAEAFF. CDR3 DNA sequence: TGCGCCAGCAGCCGTCGGTCTTCCGGAGCTGAAGCTTTCTTT.

The rearrangement uses TRBV7-6 and TRBJ2-3; D gene ambiguous. The germline V gene has CDR1 SGHVS and CDR2 FNYEAQ. This CDR3 is 13 amino acids long. Trimming took 5 bases from V and 0 from J, leaving 6 bases between them. The CDR3 spells CASSPFSTDTQYF. CDR3 DNA: TGTGCCAGCAGCCCGTTTAGCACAGATACGCAGTATTTT.

V is TRBV9 and J is TRBJ1-1; D is uncertain. This CDR3 comprises 15 residues. Trimming removed 0 bases from V and 6 bases from J, with 15 bases in between. The germline V gene has CDR1 SGDLS and CDR2 YYNGEE. The CDR3 coding sequence is TGTGCCAGCAGCGTAGGTTTGGACGAGGTACCTGAAGCTTTCTTT. Translation: CASSVGLDEVPEAFF.

This chain uses TRBV10-2 with TRBJ1-1; weak D call: TRBD1 (5 bases). Germline CDR1 WSHSY, CDR2 SAAADI. Trimming pared 2 bases from V and 6 bases from J, leaving 10 bases between. This CDR3 comprises 13 residues. The CDR3 is CASSELRQSEAFF. CDR3 nucleotides: TGCGCCAGCAGTGAGCTTCGACAGTCTGAAGCTTTCTTT.

This sequence joins TRBV15 and TRBJ2-4; D is tentatively TRBD1 or TRBD2 (6 bases each). Germline V gene data show CDR1 as LNHNV and CDR2 as YYDKDF (reference sequence). V lost 6 bases and J lost 6, with 15 bases in between. The CDR3 sequence is 14 residues long. In DNA, the CDR3 is TGTGCCACCAGGACACAGGGAGGTGGAAACATTCAGTACTTC. It specifies CATRTQGGGNIQYF.

The chain has TRBV19 and TRBJ1-2, with TRBD1 identical over 7 bases. Germline V gene sequence: CDR1 LNHDA, CDR2 SQIVND (reference sequence). The CDR3 contains 14 residues. Trimming cost V 0 bases and J 8 bases; bases outside gene matches: 6. The CDR3 loop is CASSIDRTGVGYTF. Here the CDR3 DNA reads TGTGCCAGTAGTATAGATCGAACAGGGGTCGGCTACACCTTC.

The genes are TRBV13 and TRBJ2-2; D is undetermined. The V end lost 6 bases, the J end lost 1 base, and 9 bases lay between the germline ends. The CDR3 runs to 14 residues. Germline CDR1 and CDR2: PRHDT and FYEKMQ (reference sequence). This CDR3 reads CASSPKWNTGELFF. The CDR3 coding sequence is TGTGCCAGCAGTCCGAAATGGAACACCGGGGAGCTGTTTTTT.

This clone was seen only a few times. The chain has TRBV7-2 and TRBJ2-4, with 7 bases identical to TRBD2. V shed 5 bases and J 5 bases; nucleotides not matched to a gene: 6. Germline lookup yields CDR1 SGHTA and CDR2 FQGNSA. The length of the CDR3 is 14 residues. Written as DNA, the CDR3 is TGTGCCAGCAGCCTTCGGACTAGAGAAAACATTCAGTACTTC. Its translation: CASSLRTRENIQYF.

The chain couples TRBV6-5 to TRBJ2-7; possibly TRBD1 or TRBD2 for D (6 bases each). The CDR3 is made up of 14 amino acids. Germline CDR1 is MNHEY and CDR2 is SVGAGI. The V end was cut by 5 bases, the J end by 2 bases, with 13 bases between. DNA of the CDR3: TGTGCCAGCAGTCAAGGAGGGGGAACCTACGAGCAGTACTTC. As protein: CASSQGGGTYEQYF.

This chain links TRBV4-1 with TRBJ1-1; no firm D call. The CDR3 length is 13 residues. Germline CDR1 MGHRA, CDR2 YSYEKL. The V end was cut by 3 bases, the J end by 6 bases, with 11 bases between. The CDR3 sequence is CASSQLSWAEAFF. The CDR3, as DNA: TGCGCCAGCAGCCAGCTATCTTGGGCTGAAGCTTTCTTT.

The chain combines TRBV4-3 with TRBJ1-6; 7 positions match TRBD1. Trimming took 1 base from V and 9 from J; bases not matched to a gene: 6. The germline V gene has CDR1 LGHNA and CDR2 YSLEER. The CDR3 runs 15 residues. The CDR3 DNA sequence: TGCGCCAGCAGCCAAGCAGCACAGGGGATTTCACCCCTCCACTTT. This gives the protein CASSQAAQGISPLHF.

The chain combines TRBV4-1 with TRBJ1-4; D remains ambiguous. The CDR3 loop spans 14 amino acids. From germline, CDR1 is MGHRA and CDR2 YSYEKL. The germline V and J ends were trimmed by 8 bases and 7 bases, with 17 bases remaining between them. The CDR3 is CASGTTIYGEKLFF. The CDR3 DNA sequence: TGCGCCAGCGGAACGACCATCTACGGTGAAAAACTGTTTTTT.

The chain couples TRBV30 to TRBJ1-1; 7 bases fit TRBD1. The germline V gene encodes CDR1 GTSNPN and CDR2 SVGIG (reference sequence). V was pared by 8 bases and J by 1 base, with 7 bases of the junction left unmatched. This CDR3 has 13 residues. The CDR3 protein is CARGQHPNTEAFF. For the CDR3, the DNA is TGTGCCCGGGGACAGCACCCGAACACTGAAGCTTTCTTT.

V is TRBV27 and J is TRBJ1-5; TRBD1 aligns across 8 bases. The CDR3 loop spans 14 amino acids. Germline V CDR1 and CDR2: MNHEY, SMNVEV (reference sequence). V gave up 6 bases and J gave up 4 bases; unmatched junction bases: 5. CDR3 amino acids: CASRRDRGNQPQHF. The DNA for the CDR3 is TGTGCCAGCAGAAGAGACAGGGGTAATCAGCCCCAGCATTTT.

This clone was counted only a few times. The chain carries TRBV6-5 and TRBJ1-1; a weak D match, TRBD1 (6 bases). This CDR3 is 12 amino acids long. V gave up 6 bases and J gave up 5 bases, with 10 bases separating them. Germline V lookup: CDR1 MNHEY, CDR2 SVGAGI. The CDR3 spells CASSFRGTEAFF. In nucleotides, the CDR3 is TGTGCCAGCAGCTTCAGGGGAACTGAAGCTTTCTTT.

This chain links TRBV19 with TRBJ2-3, with TRBD1 matching over 9 bases. The V segment lost 9 bases and the J segment 0 bases; nucleotides outside the gene matches: 10. CDR3 length: 16 residues. The V gene's germline CDR1 is LNHDA and CDR2 SQIVND (reference sequence). This CDR3 is CASTLGGTGSTDTQYF. DNA for the CDR3: TGTGCCAGCACTCTTGGAGGGACAGGGAGCACAGATACGCAGTATTTT.

This clone has a single count. The chain joins TRBV30 to TRBJ1-2; unclear D gene. The CDR3 sequence is 14 residues long. V was clipped by 0 bases and J by 3 bases, with 11 bases between them. The germline V gene has CDR1 GTSNPN and CDR2 SVGIG (reference sequence). CDR3 residues: CAWSVLGVHYGYTF. The CDR3 DNA follows: TGTGCCTGGAGTGTACTGGGTGTCCACTATGGCTACACCTTC. Based on the CDR3 plus reference TRBV30 and TRBJ1-2, the full variable domain is SQTIHQWPATLVQPVGSPLSLECTVEGTSNPNLYWYRQAAGRGLQLLFYSVGIGQISSEVPQNLSASRPQDRQFILSSKKLLLSDSGFYLCAWSVLGVHYGYTFGSGTRLTVV.

This chain's CDR3 is CASSLRQGRIGTDTQYF. For the CDR3, the DNA is TGTGCCAGCAGCTTGAGACAGGGAAGAATTGGCACAGATACGCAGTATTTT. The rearrangement links TRBV5-6 to TRBJ2-3; 7 bases fit TRBD1. This CDR3 is 17 amino acids long. The V gene's germline CDR1 is SGHDT and CDR2 YYEEEE. Trimming cost V 1 base and J 1 base; bases outside gene matches: 9.